One T cell receptor (beta chain) is described in this entry. The second PCR ran about 6 to 11 cycles with a sample-barcoded 5' primer and J-beta primers. TCRdb reanalysed the 5' RACE reads using MiXCR and keeps one entry per CDR3 protein. This table has 800,000 or so distinct CDR3 sequences, about 25% appearing once. Per the germline V gene, CDR1 is SGHRS and CDR2 is YFSETQ. This CDR3 has 13 amino acids. The V end was cut by 5 bases, the J end by 8 bases, with 13 bases between. This entry belongs to a study of blood T cells in healthy people across ages. These data also featured in a second study, about T cells of mothers and their children.

The chain carries TRBV5-1 and TRBJ1-4; the D gene is possibly TRBD1 (6 bases). This sequence originates from a boy aged 5 to 17 in good health. The specimen sequenced was blood. The DNA of the CDR3 is TGCGCCAGCAGGACAGGCCCGGGGGAAAAACTGTTTTTT. It is translated as CASRTGPGEKLFF.